This entry concerns a single TCR beta chain. What it binds is not known. The record originates from a study of CD8 T cells in ankylosing spondylitis. Overall study results and limits: Reportedly, significant enrichment of disease-linked clones occurred in matched ankylosing spondylitis synovial fluid. Seemingly characteristic of ankylosing spondylitis blood was a TCR beta motif consisting of eight highly homologous variants. Reactive arthritis synovial fluid and blood previously showed some of these motif variants. Clones that were linked to disease were CD8+ and were relatively rare in peripheral blood.

Germline V gene data show CDR1 as SGHNT and CDR2 as YENEEA. CDR3 length equals 15 residues. The J segment lost 9 bases and the V segment lost 5 bases, leaving 11 bases of the junction unmatched. Quantitative 5'-RACE with molecular barcodes was used to make the TCR beta libraries. TCRdb redid the calling of the 5' RACE reads with MiXCR, one entry per CDR3 protein. The table includes 350,000 to 450,000 distinct CDR3 sequences, 25% to 30% detected once. Input material: blood, either unsorted or a sorted T cell fraction (not recorded which). The rearrangement joins TRBV11-3 to TRBJ2-2, with 8 bases that match TRBD2. The sequence came from a male donor with ankylosing spondylitis. The CDR3 is CASSRGGTAGRELFF. CDR3 DNA: TGTGCCAGCAGCCGCGGGGGGACCGCAGGCCGGGAGCTGTTTTTT.